The 13 T cell receptor beta chains below come from one sample, sequenced in a study of T-cell reconstitution after alpha-beta-depleted transplantation in children. Unique molecular identifiers were used in preparing the TCRbeta library. TCRdb reprocessed the PCR reads with MiXCR, giving one entry per CDR3 protein. The sample has hundreds of thousands of distinct CDR3 sequences, 13% seen once. This specimen was PBMCs, mostly from graft donor cells, taken 360 days after TCRalphabeta/CD19-depleted stem cell transplant. These receptor sequences come from a male patient between 5 and 17 years old who had a stem cell transplant for acute myeloid leukemia, so the T cells may come from the graft donor.

The V call is TRBV28, the J call TRBJ1-1; no reliable D call. Germline V gene lookup returns CDR1 MDHEN and CDR2 SYDVKM. CDR3 size: 13 residues. V lost 5 bases, J lost 8 bases, and 15 bases lay in between. In DNA form, the CDR3 reads TGTGCCAGCAGTCCCCCGACATTGAGCGAAGCTTTCTTT. This codes for CASSPPTLSEAFF.

This clonotype has only a few counts. The chain carries TRBV21-1 and TRBJ2-1; TRBD2 is the table's D call, not checked against the DNA. TRBV21-1 is reported as a pseudogene. The CDR3 loop spans 14 amino acids. CDR3 protein: CASRTSCTYNEQFF. CDR3 nucleotides: TGTGCCAGCCGAACTAGCTGCACCTACAATGAGCAGTTCTTC.

The table lists this clonotype with many counts. The rearrangement joins TRBV6-1 to TRBJ2-3, with D unresolved. The germline V and J ends were trimmed by 5 bases and 5 bases, with 17 bases remaining between them. Germline V gene sequence: CDR1 MNHNS, CDR2 SASEGT. The CDR3 has 15 amino acids. CDR3 sequence: CASSPRTPKGDTQYF. The CDR3 nucleotides read TGTGCCAGCAGTCCCCGGACCCCTAAAGGAGATACGCAGTATTTT.

The chain employs TRBV9 and TRBJ1-2, with D perhaps TRBD1 (6 bases). The germline gives CDR1 SGDLS, CDR2 YYNGEE. The CDR3 sequence is 15 residues long. V was shortened by 0 bases and J by 5 bases, with 14 bases between the two germline ends. CDR3 bases: TGTGCCAGCAGCGTAGGACAGGCCTTCGGGTATGGCTACACCTTC. Translation gives CASSVGQAFGYGYTF.

The chain recombines TRBV3-1 with TRBJ2-2, with no clear D. Trimming shortened V by 4 bases and J by 6 bases, and 6 bases separated the two germline ends. This CDR3 is 12 amino acids long. The germline CDR1 and CDR2 sequences are LGHDT and YNNKEL (reference sequence). The CDR3 nucleotides are TGTGCCAGCAGCCCCTATTCCGGGGAGCTGTTTTTT. It translates to CASSPYSGELFF.

This clonotype has ten or more counts. The chain carries TRBV19 and TRBJ2-5, with D maybe TRBD2 (6 bases). The V end was cut by 5 bases, the J end by 4 bases, with 11 bases between. From germline, CDR1 is LNHDA and CDR2 SQIVND (reference sequence). The CDR3 loop spans 13 amino acids. In nucleotides, the CDR3 is TGTGCCAGTAGTTACGGACTACGAGAGACCCAGTACTTC. As protein: CASSYGLRETQYF. The variable domain in full, completed from reference TRBV19 and TRBJ2-5, reads DGGITQSPKYLFRKEGQNVTLSCEQNLNHDAMYWYRQDPGQGLRLIYYSQIVNDFQKGDIAEGYSVSREKKESFPLTVTSAQKNPTAFYLCASSYGLRETQYFGPGTRLLVL.

This clonotype was seen many times. V and J are TRBV29-1 and TRBJ2-2, with TRBD2 matching over 8 bases. The CDR3 has 14 residues. Germline loops: CDR1 SQVTM, CDR2 ANQGSEA. The V gene end was trimmed by 8 bases and the J gene end by 1 base; junction bases not matched to a gene: 6. In nucleotides, the CDR3 is TGCAGCCCAGAAACTAGCGGGAACACCGGGGAGCTGTTTTTT. This encodes CSPETSGNTGELFF.

The chain is built from TRBV28 and TRBJ2-1, with 7 bases that match TRBD1. The CDR3 totals 14 residues. Trimming removed 5 bases from V and 5 bases from J; junction bases left unmatched: 6. Germline loops: CDR1 MDHEN, CDR2 SYDVKM. The CDR3 nucleotides read TGTGCCAGCAGTGAGACAGGGTGGCACAATGAGCAGTTCTTC. It yields the protein CASSETGWHNEQFF.

The chain uses TRBV20-1 and TRBJ2-3; TRBD2 agrees at 13 bases. This CDR3 is 15 amino acids long. CDR1 DFQATT and CDR2 SNEGSKA come from the germline V gene (reference sequence). With V trimmed by 6 bases and J by 2 bases, 5 bases remained unmatched. The CDR3 nucleotides are TGCAGTGCGCGGACTAGCGGGAGATTCACAGATACGCAGTATTTT. Its translation: CSARTSGRFTDTQYF.

This clonotype appeared a few times. The chain combines TRBV28 with TRBJ2-7; 7 nucleotides align to TRBD2. Germline V CDR1 and CDR2: MDHEN, SYDVKM. J was trimmed by 0 bases and V by 8 bases; bases with no gene match: 10. The CDR3 has 15 amino acids. CDR3 sequence reads: CASEMGGFASYEQYF. As DNA, the CDR3 is TGTGCCAGCGAAATGGGGGGGTTCGCCTCCTACGAGCAGTACTTC.

This clonotype was detected once. J is TRBJ2-7 and V is TRBV5-1, with 8 nucleotides matching TRBD1. There are 13 residues in the CDR3. Germline CDR1 and CDR2: SGHRS and YFSETQ. Trimming removed 7 bases from V and 4 bases from J; junction bases left unmatched: 7. The CDR3 loop is CASRNRGTYEQYF. The CDR3 nucleotides read TGCGCCAGCCGTAACAGGGGGACGTACGAGCAGTACTTC.

This clonotype has at least ten counts. Compared with germline, one end of the junction differs, possibly owing to a read error. The chain joins TRBV5-1 to TRBJ2-1; D might be TRBD2 (5 bases). The CDR3 has 12 amino acids. Germline-derived CDR1 and CDR2 are SGHRS and YFSETQ. Here the CDR3 DNA reads TGTGCCAGCAGCTTAGTTCGGGGTGAGCAGTTCTTC. It is translated as CASSLVRGEQFF. Variable domain in full (rest from reference TRBV5-1 and TRBJ2-1): KAGVTQTPRYLIKTRGQQVTLSCSPISGHRSVSWYQQTPGQGLQFLFEYFSETQRNKGNFPGRFSGRQFSNSRSEMNVSTLELGDSALYLCASSLVRGEQFFGPGTRLTVL.

This clonotype was recorded many times. The V call is TRBV24-1, the J call TRBJ2-2; the match to TRBD1 covers 9 bases. Germline trimming cut 3 bases from V and 4 bases from J; bases unmatched to any gene: 5. Germline lookup yields CDR1 KGHDR and CDR2 SFDVKD. This CDR3 spans 16 amino acids. The CDR3 sequence: CATSDPGQGSTGELFF. CDR3 coding DNA: TGTGCCACCAGTGATCCCGGACAGGGGTCCACCGGGGAGCTGTTTTTT.